Listed below are T cell receptor beta chains from one sample, sequenced in a study of blood T cell repertoires in COVID-19. Here immunoSEQ multiplex PCR was the method, and the copy in TCRdb shows in-frame clones only, minus some. This sample carries roughly 150,000 clones, 75% to 90% of them seen once, and the ten largest clones take approximately 4.3%. The sequenced sample was PBMCs or T cells enriched from blood (not recorded which). The receptors were sampled from a woman in her forties who had been exposed to COVID-19. The CDR3 runs from the conserved cysteine through the conserved F or W. Fields, in order: D gene, J gene, V gene, clone size, CDR3 DNA, CDR3 protein. The D gene is left open where the match is weak. Clone size appears in some rows only: once, few, many, or a class for an expanded clone.

NA,TRBJ2-3,TRBV9,once,TGTGCCAGCAACCTACTAGGCGAGGGATCGCAGTATTTT,CASNLLGEGSQYF
NA,TRBJ1-3,TRBV2,NA,TGTGCCAGCAGGAAGAATTGGGCTCTCGGGGAAAACACCATATATTTT,CASRKNWALGENTIYF
NA,TRBJ1-1,TRBV6-4,once,TGTGCCAGCAGGAGGGGGTCTGAAGCTTTCTTT,CASRRGSEAFF
NA,TRBJ1-4,TRBV27,NA,TGTGCCAGCAGTTTATCGGGCGGGTGGGAAAAACTGTTTTTT,CASSLSGGWEKLFF
NA,TRBJ1-1,TRBV20-1,NA,TGCAGTGCATCTTCGGGAAGTGAAGCTTTCTTT,CSASSGSEAFF
NA,TRBJ2-7,TRBV5-4,NA,TGTGCCAGCAGCCCTGGACTGGATTCCTACGAGCAGTACTTC,CASSPGLDSYEQYF
NA,TRBJ2-4,TRBV9,once,TGTGCCAGCAGCGTAGGTCGGGGGATTCGAATGTACATTCAGTACTTC,CASSVGRGIRMYIQYF
NA,TRBJ2-1,TRBV19,NA,TGTGCCAGTAGTAACGCCCGTCGTGGCGCGGGTGAGCAGTTCTTC,CASSNARRGAGEQFF
NA,TRBJ1-3,TRBV5-1,NA,TGCGCCAGCAGCTTGAATGGGGGCCTGGCTGGAAACACCATATATTTT,CASSLNGGLAGNTIYF
NA,TRBJ1-2,TRBV18,NA,TGTGCCAGCTCACCACCGAGCGTTGTGCCGAACTATGGCTACACCTTC,CASSPPSVVPNYGYTF
NA,TRBJ2-2,TRBV6-5,NA,TGTGCCAGCGACGGTGAGGGAGCCGGCACCGGGGAGCTGTTTTTT,CASDGEGAGTGELFF
NA,TRBJ1-5,TRBV27,once,TGTGCCAGCAGTTTCGGACAGATGAATCAGCCCCAGCATTTT,CASSFGQMNQPQHF
TRBD2,TRBJ2-7,TRBV9,NA,TGTGCCAGCAGCATAGGGACTAGCGGGTCCTATGAGCAGTACTTC,CASSIGTSGSYEQYF